This passage covers 22 T cell receptor beta chains from one sample sequenced in a study of shared clonotypes between healthy human individuals. The data were produced by immunoSEQ multiplex PCR, yet TCRdb's version contains in-frame clones alone and is incomplete. The sample includes approximately 980,000 clones, 60% to 85% of them seen just once. The material sequenced was memory CD4+ T cells sorted from blood. Subset reported: CD45RA-negative fraction. Receptor source: a man between 18 and 29 years old in good health.

This sequence joins TRBV10-1 and TRBJ2-7, with 7 nucleotides matching TRBD1. With 6 bases clipped from V and 4 bases from J, the junction kept 3 bases outside the gene matches. The CDR3 has 12 amino acids. Germline V gene data show CDR1 as WNHNN and CDR2 as SYGVQD (reference sequence). CDR3 sequence: CASSDRDYEQYF. The CDR3 DNA reads as TGCGCCAGCAGCGACAGGGATTACGAGCAGTACTTC.

The rearrangement links TRBV4-1 to TRBJ2-7; D might be TRBD1 or TRBD2, each matching 5 bases. This CDR3 is 14 amino acids long. The ends were cut back, 4 bases at V and 7 bases at J, with 17 bases in the middle. CDR1 and CDR2 (germline): MGHRA, YSYEKL. CDR3 sequence (DNA): TGCGCCAGCAGCCTCTGGACCGGGACGCGGGAGCAGTACTTC. Translated, it gives CASSLWTGTREQYF.

The sample holds one count of this clone. The rearrangement links TRBV7-3 to TRBJ2-3, with D possibly matching TRBD1 (6 bases). The CDR3 loop spans 15 amino acids. CDR1 is SGHTA, CDR2 FQGTGA, per germline. V was shortened by 2 bases and J by 2 bases, with 11 bases between the two germline ends. CDR3 nucleotide sequence: TGTGCCAGCAGCTTAGCCGGGACAAACACAGATACGCAGTATTTT. It codes for CASSLAGTNTDTQYF.

J is TRBJ1-1 and V is TRBV28; D is possibly TRBD1 (6 bases). The CDR3 is made up of 13 amino acids. CDR1 is MDHEN, CDR2 SYDVKM, per germline. V shed 5 bases and J shed 6 bases, with 13 bases lying between them. CDR3 DNA: TGTGCCAGCAGTGGAGGGGGTTTCGCTGAAGCTTTCTTT. Encoded protein: CASSGGGFAEAFF. The full variable domain, with the rest looked up from reference TRBV28 and TRBJ1-1, is DVKVTQSSRYLVKRTGEKVFLECVQDMDHENMFWYRQDPGLGLRLIYFSYDVKMKEKGDIPEGYSVSREKKERFSLILESASTNQTSMYLCASSGGGFAEAFFGQGTRLTVV.

V usage is TRBV11-3 and J usage is TRBJ2-1, with D tentatively TRBD1 (6 bases). Germline V CDR1 and CDR2: SGHNT, YENEEA. CDR3 size: 14 residues. Trimming left V 0 bases short and J 7 bases short, with 10 bases between. The DNA for the CDR3 is TGTGCCAGCAGCTTAGATCTCACAGGGAATGAGCAGTTCTTC. Its translation is CASSLDLTGNEQFF. The full variable domain, completed using reference TRBV11-3 and TRBJ2-1, is EAGVVQSPRYKIIEKKQPVAFWCNPISGHNTLYWYLQNLGQGPELLIRYENEEAVDDSQLPKDRFSAERLKGVDSTLKIQPAELGDSAVYLCASSLDLTGNEQFFGPGTRLTVL.

The gene calls are TRBV7-2 and TRBJ1-3; no definite D call. CDR1 and CDR2 (germline): SGHTA, FQGNSA. Trimming cost V 2 bases and J 0 bases, with 8 bases left between them. The length of the CDR3 is 15 residues. CDR3 nucleotide sequence: TGTGCCAGCAGCTTAAAACACCACTCTGGAAACACCATATATTTT. Amino acids: CASSLKHHSGNTIYF.

The chain combines TRBV9 with TRBJ2-3; D not resolved. The CDR3 is 14 residues long. Trimming took off 2 bases at V and 2 bases at J, with 9 bases between the two ends. Per the germline V gene, CDR1 is SGDLS and CDR2 is YYNGEE. CDR3 in DNA: TGTGCCAGCAGCGTCAACCCACACACAGATACGCAGTATTTT. This gives the protein CASSVNPHTDTQYF.

On this clone: A read error may explain this, as a much larger clone is one base away. In nucleotides, the CDR3 is TGTGCCAGCAGCTTAGACAGCTCTGGAAACACCATATATTTT. It is translated as CASSLDSSGNTIYF. The chain carries TRBV7-9 and TRBJ1-3; D remains unclear. CDR1 is SEHNR and CDR2 is FQNEAQ in the germline V gene (reference sequence). The V gene lost 1 base and the J gene lost 0 bases, with 4 bases spanning the gap. The CDR3 runs 14 residues.

This sequence joins TRBV5-1 and TRBJ2-3, with unresolved D. Per the germline V gene, CDR1 is SGHRS and CDR2 is YFSETQ. V lost 2 bases and J 2 bases, leaving 9 bases between the germline ends. CDR3 length equals 14 residues. CDR3 amino acids: CASSFEKNTDTQYF. CDR3 nucleotide sequence: TGCGCCAGCAGCTTTGAGAAAAACACAGATACGCAGTATTTT.

Here the CDR3 reads CAWVQEQGANSPLHF. The CDR3 DNA reads TGTGCCTGGGTACAAGAACAGGGGGCTAATTCACCCCTCCACTTT. The chain uses TRBV30 and TRBJ1-6, with TRBD1 matching over 9 bases. This CDR3 region has 15 residues. CDR1 is GTSNPN, CDR2 SVGIG, per germline (reference sequence). Losses at the gene ends were 5 bases for V and 6 bases for J; bases not matched to a gene: 8.

The rearrangement links TRBV9 to TRBJ2-3; D may be TRBD2 (6 bases). Per the germline V gene, CDR1 is SGDLS and CDR2 is YYNGEE. Trimming cost V 0 bases and J 4 bases, with 15 bases left between them. This CDR3 has 16 amino acids. For the CDR3, the DNA is TGTGCCAGCAGCGTAGATCATGGGACTGTCGCAGATACGCAGTATTTT. It encodes CASSVDHGTVADTQYF.

The chain combines TRBV6-5 with TRBJ1-2, with 8 bases matching TRBD1. Trimming at V came to 6 bases and at J to 4 bases, leaving 4 bases not matched to a gene. This CDR3 contains 13 residues. Per the germline V gene, CDR1 is MNHEY and CDR2 is SVGAGI. The CDR3 region has the DNA TGTGCCAGCAGCCGTACAGGGGGCTATGGCTACACCTTC. It encodes CASSRTGGYGYTF.

This chain joins TRBV19 and TRBJ1-2, with D possibly being TRBD1 (5 bases). The germline V gene encodes CDR1 LNHDA and CDR2 SQIVND (reference sequence). The CDR3 consists of 16 residues. V lost 2 bases, J lost 6 bases, and 19 bases lay in between. The chain's CDR3 is CASSIRPLTDRDGYTF. CDR3 nucleotide sequence: TGTGCCAGTAGTATACGGCCCCTTACTGACAGAGATGGCTACACCTTC.

A word on this clone: A junction boundary mismatches the germline segment, possibly from a read error. This chain connects TRBV30 to TRBJ1-1, with D hard to call. Germline V gives CDR1 GTSNPN, CDR2 SVGIG (reference sequence). This CDR3 is built from 9 residues. CDR3 bases: TGCGAGGGCGCATCTGAAGCTTTCTTT. As protein: CEGASEAFF.

The chain carries TRBV7-9 and TRBJ2-7; no clear D. Germline V gives CDR1 SEHNR, CDR2 FQNEAQ (reference sequence). CDR3 size: 14 residues. Trimming pared 8 bases from V and 0 bases from J, leaving 14 bases between. The CDR3 region has the DNA TGTGCCAGCCGACCAGGCCCTAGCTCCTACGAGCAGTACTTC. Amino acid sequence: CASRPGPSSYEQYF. Together with reference TRBV7-9 and TRBJ2-7, the CDR3 gives the full variable domain: DTGVSQNPRHKITKRGQNVTFRCDPISEHNRLYWYRQTLGQGPEFLTYFQNEAQLEKSRLLSDRFSAERPKGSFSTLEIQRTEQGDSAMYLCASRPGPSSYEQYFGPGTRLTVT.

The chain joins TRBV19 to TRBJ2-7; 9 bases fit TRBD1. J was trimmed by 9 bases and V by 3 bases; bases with no gene match: 9. The CDR3 runs 14 residues. CDR1 LNHDA and CDR2 SQIVND come from the germline V gene (reference sequence). The CDR3 sequence: CASSIRTGDVGQYF. The DNA for the CDR3 is TGTGCCAGTAGTATCAGGACAGGGGACGTCGGGCAGTACTTC.

This chain joins TRBV5-8 and TRBJ1-3; D perhaps matches TRBD1 (5 bases). V dropped 0 bases and J dropped 11 bases, with 15 bases sitting between them. The CDR3 runs 14 residues. Per germline, CDR1 SGHTS and CDR2 YDEGEE. The CDR3 nucleotides read TGTGCCAGCAGCTTGGAAGGGGCGCGTTCTTCCATATATTTT. This encodes CASSLEGARSSIYF.

The rearrangement links TRBV30 to TRBJ2-2, with D possibly matching TRBD2 (5 bases). The CDR3 runs to 15 residues. Trimming shortened V by 6 bases and J by 0 bases, and 14 bases separated the two germline ends. Germline V gene sequence: CDR1 GTSNPN, CDR2 SVGIG (reference sequence). The CDR3 DNA sequence: TGTGCCTGCCCCCCGGAGCGGACGAACACCGGGGAGCTGTTTTTT. Translated, it gives CACPPERTNTGELFF.

The chain carries TRBV28 and TRBJ1-6; no reliable D call. V was shortened by 5 bases and J by 9 bases, with 17 bases between the two germline ends. From germline, CDR1 is MDHEN and CDR2 SYDVKM. The CDR3 has 15 residues. DNA of the CDR3: TGTGCCAGCAGTCCGCCCCATCCTTTAGGTTCACCCCTCCACTTT. Translated: CASSPPHPLGSPLHF.

Concerning this clone itself: Other DNA sequences within the sample encode an identical CDR3. The V gene is TRBV20-1, the J gene TRBJ1-1, with TRBD1 matching 7 bases. Germline loops: CDR1 DFQATT, CDR2 SNEGSKA (reference sequence). V shed 6 bases, J shed 8 bases, and the junction held 0 bases outside the gene matches. CDR3 size: 9 residues. CDR3 residues: CSARGEAFF. The CDR3 coding sequence is TGCAGTGCCAGGGGGGAAGCTTTCTTT.

The V gene is TRBV11-2, the J gene TRBJ2-1; 12 bases map to TRBD2. CDR1 and CDR2 (germline): SGHAT, FQNNGV. V gave up 3 bases and J gave up 8 bases; unmatched junction bases: 8. The CDR3 has 16 residues. DNA of the CDR3: TGTGCCAGCAGCTTGCGACTAGCGGGAGCCGTCGATGAGCAGTTCTTC. Translating gives CASSLRLAGAVDEQFF.

CDR3 coding DNA: TGTGCCAGCAGCCCCCGACAGGAGTTGAACACTGAAGCTTTCTTT. Encoded protein: CASSPRQELNTEAFF. The chain is built from TRBV7-9 and TRBJ1-1; D might be TRBD1 (6 bases). This CDR3 has 15 amino acids. V was shortened by 5 bases and J by 0 bases, with 13 bases between the two germline ends. CDR1 and CDR2 (germline): SEHNR, FQNEAQ (reference sequence).